The 25 T cell receptor beta chains below come from one sample, sequenced in a study of blood T cell repertoires in COVID-19. TCRdb keeps only in-frame clones here, not all; method: immunoSEQ multiplex PCR. The sample has fewer than 300,000 clones; more than 85% are singletons. The source material was peripheral blood. The source is a person between 18 and 35 years old with COVID-19, enrolled during active disease.

The table lists this clone with a count of one. The gene calls are TRBV6-1 and TRBJ1-5, with D maybe TRBD1 (6 bases). CDR1 and CDR2 from the germline V gene are MNHNS and SASEGT. V lost 1 base and J lost 3, with 16 bases in between. CDR3 length: 17 amino acids. In DNA form, the CDR3 reads TGTGCCAGCAGTGAAGAGGTTACAGGGTTCCCCAATCAGCCCCAGCATTTT. Amino acids: CASSEEVTGFPNQPQHF.

This clone occurred a few times. The rearrangement links TRBV24-1 to TRBJ1-5; D is uncertain. Per germline, CDR1 KGHDR and CDR2 SFDVKD. Trimming removed 1 base from V and 5 bases from J, with 8 bases in between. The CDR3 totals 14 residues. This chain's CDR3 is CATSDFNIDQPQHF. The DNA for the CDR3 is TGTGCCACCAGTGATTTTAACATTGATCAGCCCCAGCATTTT.

The rearrangement joins TRBV5-6 to TRBJ1-2; D not resolved. Trimming took off 1 base at V and 7 bases at J, with 14 bases between the two ends. Germline lookup yields CDR1 SGHDT and CDR2 YYEEEE. This CDR3 comprises 14 residues. This CDR3 reads CASSLIGVPGGYTF. DNA of the CDR3: TGTGCCAGCAGCTTGATCGGGGTCCCAGGTGGCTACACCTTC.

This clone has just one count. CDR3 region: CASSPSRQSYGYTF. The CDR3, as DNA: TGTGCCAGCTCACCATCCCGACAGAGCTATGGCTACACCTTC. This chain connects TRBV18 to TRBJ1-2, with TRBD1 as a possible D gene (5 bases). Trimming stripped 2 bases from V and 4 bases from J, with 11 bases between. Per germline, CDR1 KGHSH and CDR2 LQKENI. CDR3 length: 14 residues.

This chain's CDR3 is CASSLGQTGDEAFF. Here the CDR3 DNA reads TGCGCCAGCAGCTTGGGTCAGACAGGAGATGAAGCTTTCTTT. The rearrangement links TRBV5-1 to TRBJ1-1, with D perhaps TRBD1 (6 bases). V lost 0 bases to trimming and J lost 7 bases, with 13 bases between them. The germline CDR1 and CDR2 sequences are SGHRS and YFSETQ. The CDR3 runs to 14 residues.

This clone was picked up one time. The chain links TRBV11-2 to TRBJ2-7, with TRBD2 matching over 7 bases. V dropped 5 bases and J dropped 2; count of bases not matched to a gene: 6. The CDR3 has 14 residues. Germline values: CDR1 SGHAT, CDR2 FQNNGV. In DNA, the CDR3 is TGTGCCAGCAGCGTCGGCGGGAGCACCTACGAGCAGTACTTC. Amino acids: CASSVGGSTYEQYF.

A note on this clone: Other DNA sequences in this sample translate to the same CDR3. The V call is TRBV5-1, the J call TRBJ1-1; no reliable D call. The V gene's germline CDR1 is SGHRS and CDR2 YFSETQ. V lost 0 bases and J 2 bases, leaving 5 bases between the germline ends. CDR3 length: 13 amino acids. CDR3 residues: CASSLGPNTEAFF. As DNA, the CDR3 is TGCGCCAGCAGCTTGGGTCCTAACACTGAAGCTTTCTTT. Combining the CDR3 with reference TRBV5-1 and TRBJ1-1 gives the whole variable domain KAGVTQTPRYLIKTRGQQVTLSCSPISGHRSVSWYQQTPGQGLQFLFEYFSETQRNKGNFPGRFSGRQFSNSRSEMNVSTLELGDSALYLCASSLGPNTEAFFGQGTRLTVV.

This chain connects TRBV7-2 to TRBJ2-5, with 7 bases matching TRBD1. CDR1 SGHTA and CDR2 FQGNSA come from the germline V gene. V dropped 5 bases and J dropped 0; count of bases not matched to a gene: 6. The CDR3 extends over 15 amino acids. The CDR3 region has the DNA TGTGCCAGCAGCCAAGGGACAGCAAACCAAGAGACCCAGTACTTC. It is translated as CASSQGTANQETQYF.

This clone occurred once. The V and J genes are TRBV4-1 and TRBJ1-1; D gene unclear. The CDR3 contains 14 residues. CDR1 and CDR2 from the germline V gene are MGHRA and YSYEKL. Trimming stripped 0 bases from V and 2 bases from J, with 7 bases between. CDR3 residues: CASSQDLGNTEAFF. Written as DNA, the CDR3 is TGCGCCAGCAGCCAAGATCTCGGTAACACTGAAGCTTTCTTT.

This chain joins TRBV3-1 (or the pseudogene TRBV3-2) and TRBJ2-4; TRBD2 matches 9 bases. With V trimmed by 5 bases and J by 7 bases, 12 bases remained unmatched. Germline V lookup: CDR1 LGHDT, CDR2 YNNKEL (reference sequence). This CDR3 contains 16 residues. CDR3 nucleotide sequence: TGTGCCAGCAGCGTATGGGGACTAGCCAGAAGGAACATTCAGTACTTC. Its protein product is CASSVWGLARRNIQYF.

The gene calls are TRBV23-1 and TRBJ1-5, with a possible D match to TRBD1 (6 bases). TRBV23-1 carries the ORF label, with uncertain function. The CDR3 is 14 residues long. Trimming cost V 0 bases and J 7 bases, with 10 bases left between them. In DNA, the CDR3 is TGCGCCAGCAGTCAATCTAGGCAGGGGCAGCCCCAGCATTTT. It translates to CASSQSRQGQPQHF.

This clone was observed a handful of times. This chain uses TRBV5-6 with TRBJ2-7; D might be TRBD2 (6 bases). V dropped 1 base and J dropped 3 bases, with 14 bases sitting between them. The germline V gene encodes CDR1 SGHDT and CDR2 YYEEEE. This CDR3 has 15 residues. The CDR3 DNA is TGTGCCAGCAGCTTGAGGCTAGCGAGCCTCTACGAGCAGTACTTC. Its protein is CASSLRLASLYEQYF.

V gene TRBV18 combines with J gene TRBJ1-2; D is perhaps TRBD1 (6 bases). CDR3 size: 14 residues. Trimming stripped 2 bases from V and 6 bases from J, with 13 bases between. The germline V gene has CDR1 KGHSH and CDR2 LQKENI. In DNA, the CDR3 is TGTGCCAGCTCACCATTTTCACAGGGAAATGGCTACACCTTC. Translating gives CASSPFSQGNGYTF.

V usage is TRBV7-9 and J usage is TRBJ1-5; D possibly corresponds to TRBD1 (5 bases). V lost 5 bases and J 7 bases, leaving 12 bases between the germline ends. Looked up from germline, CDR1 is SEHNR and CDR2 is FQNEAQ (reference sequence). The CDR3 contains 13 residues. CDR3 coding DNA: TGTGCCAGCAGCGTAGACAGTTTCCAGCCCCAGCATTTT. Translating gives CASSVDSFQPQHF.

For the CDR3, the DNA is TGTGCCATCAGTGGTGGCGGCTACAATGAGCAGTTCTTC. It yields the protein CAISGGGYNEQFF. The chain joins TRBV10-3 to TRBJ2-1, with D uncertain. V was cut by 4 bases and J by 3 bases, with 7 bases left in between. There are 13 residues in the CDR3. Per germline, CDR1 ENHRY and CDR2 SYGVKD.

The CDR3: CASTGGHGNQPQHF. The CDR3 DNA follows: TGTGCCAGTACAGGGGGGCATGGGAATCAGCCCCAGCATTTT. The genes are TRBV7-2 and TRBJ1-5; 8 nucleotides line up with TRBD1. The CDR3 runs 14 residues. CDR1 and CDR2 (germline): SGHTA, FQGNSA. With 9 bases clipped from V and 4 bases from J, the junction kept 8 bases outside the gene matches.

The sample holds a few counts of this clone. The chain is built from TRBV27 and TRBJ2-7; a weak D match, TRBD2 (6 bases). The V gene lost 2 bases and the J gene lost 2 bases, with 16 bases spanning the gap. The CDR3 is made up of 16 amino acids. Germline CDR1 reads MNHEY; CDR2 reads SMNVEV (reference sequence). The CDR3 region is CASSLAGGSGTYEQYF. CDR3 nucleotide sequence: TGTGCCAGCAGTTTAGCTGGGGGTAGCGGAACCTACGAGCAGTACTTC.

The chain joins TRBV6-2 or TRBV6-3 to TRBJ2-1; a weak D match, TRBD2 (5 bases). The germline V gene has CDR1 MNHEY and CDR2 SVGEGT. This CDR3 is built from 16 residues. Trimming stripped 2 bases from V and 1 base from J, with 12 bases between. The CDR3 reads CASSYEGIGSYNEQFF. DNA for the CDR3: TGTGCCAGCAGTTACGAGGGAATTGGGTCCTACAATGAGCAGTTCTTC.

In nucleotides, the CDR3 is TGTGCCAGCAGTCTAAATAGCGGGAGCTCAACGGGGGAGCTGTTTTTT. Translation: CASSLNSGSSTGELFF. The genes are TRBV11-2 and TRBJ2-2, with 9 bases fitting TRBD2. The germline V gene has CDR1 SGHAT and CDR2 FQNNGV. The V segment lost 6 bases and the J segment 8 bases; nucleotides outside the gene matches: 13. The CDR3 is made up of 16 amino acids. The full variable domain, with the rest looked up from reference TRBV11-2 and TRBJ2-2, is EAGVAQSPRYKIIEKRQSVAFWCNPISGHATLYWYQQILGQGPKLLIQFQNNGVVDDSQLPKDRFSAERLKGVDSTLKIQPAKLEDSAVYLCASSLNSGSSTGELFFGEGSRLTVL.

CDR3 DNA sequence: TGCGCCAGCAGCCAAGTAGGAGGGCGCAACTATGGCTACACCTTC. The encoded protein is CASSQVGGRNYGYTF. The chain joins TRBV4-1 to TRBJ1-2; D not certain. Germline V gene data show CDR1 as MGHRA and CDR2 as YSYEKL. Trimming pared 1 base from V and 2 bases from J, leaving 11 bases between. The CDR3 spans 15 residues.

The V and J genes are TRBV7-2 and TRBJ1-1, with D hard to call. The CDR3 is 13 amino acids. V shed 2 bases and J shed 5 bases, with 9 bases lying between them. Germline CDR1 and CDR2: SGHTA and FQGNSA. CDR3 nucleotide sequence: TGTGCCAGCAGCTTATCCGCGGGGACTGAAGCTTTCTTT. This translates into CASSLSAGTEAFF.

V usage is TRBV29-1 and J usage is TRBJ1-1; D remains ambiguous. The V gene lost 3 bases and the J gene lost 6 bases, with 11 bases spanning the gap. Germline CDR1 and CDR2: SQVTM and ANQGSEA. The CDR3 has 12 amino acids. This chain's CDR3 is CSVDAGGAEAFF. The DNA of the CDR3 is TGCAGCGTTGACGCGGGTGGCGCTGAAGCTTTCTTT.

This clone came up once. V usage is TRBV4-1 and J usage is TRBJ2-2, with 10 positions matching TRBD2. The ends lost 4 bases at V and 8 bases at J; junction bases unmatched: 4. CDR3 length equals 14 residues. In germline, CDR1 is MGHRA, CDR2 YSYEKL. In DNA, the CDR3 is TGCGCCAGCAGCCTCCTAGCGGGAGTGGGGGAGCTGTTTTTT. Translation gives CASSLLAGVGELFF.

The chain recombines TRBV6-5 with TRBJ2-3; 7 bases align to TRBD1. V lost 6 bases and J lost 5; bases outside the gene matches: 5. This CDR3 is 13 amino acids long. Germline-derived CDR1 and CDR2 are MNHEY and SVGAGI. The CDR3: CASRRTGGDTQYF. The CDR3 DNA reads as TGTGCCAGCAGGAGGACAGGAGGAGATACGCAGTATTTT.

V gene TRBV19 combines with J gene TRBJ1-2; no clear D. There are 18 residues in the CDR3. V lost 0 bases and J 0 bases, leaving 17 bases between the germline ends. CDR1 and CDR2 from the germline V gene are LNHDA and SQIVND (reference sequence). The chain's CDR3 is CASSIDHGYLRANYGYTF. CDR3 nucleotides: TGTGCCAGTAGTATAGATCACGGCTACCTGCGGGCTAACTATGGCTACACCTTC.